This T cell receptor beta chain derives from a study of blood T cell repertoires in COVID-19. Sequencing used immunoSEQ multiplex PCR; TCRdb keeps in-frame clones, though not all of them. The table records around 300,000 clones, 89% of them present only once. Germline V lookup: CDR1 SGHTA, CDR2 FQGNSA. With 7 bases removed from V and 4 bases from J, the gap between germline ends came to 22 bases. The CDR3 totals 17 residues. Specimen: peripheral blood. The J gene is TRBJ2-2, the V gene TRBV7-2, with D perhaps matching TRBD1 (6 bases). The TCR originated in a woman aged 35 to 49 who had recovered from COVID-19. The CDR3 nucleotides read TGTGCCAGCATCTATGACGACAGGTGGGTAGGCACCGGGGAGCTGTTTTTT. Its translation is CASIYDDRWVGTGELFF. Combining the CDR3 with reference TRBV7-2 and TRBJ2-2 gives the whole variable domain GAGVSQSPSNKVTEKGKDVELRCDPISGHTALYWYRQSLGQGLEFLIYFQGNSAPDKSGLPSDRFSAERTGGSVSTLTIQRTQQEDSAVYLCASIYDDRWVGTGELFFGEGSRLTVL.